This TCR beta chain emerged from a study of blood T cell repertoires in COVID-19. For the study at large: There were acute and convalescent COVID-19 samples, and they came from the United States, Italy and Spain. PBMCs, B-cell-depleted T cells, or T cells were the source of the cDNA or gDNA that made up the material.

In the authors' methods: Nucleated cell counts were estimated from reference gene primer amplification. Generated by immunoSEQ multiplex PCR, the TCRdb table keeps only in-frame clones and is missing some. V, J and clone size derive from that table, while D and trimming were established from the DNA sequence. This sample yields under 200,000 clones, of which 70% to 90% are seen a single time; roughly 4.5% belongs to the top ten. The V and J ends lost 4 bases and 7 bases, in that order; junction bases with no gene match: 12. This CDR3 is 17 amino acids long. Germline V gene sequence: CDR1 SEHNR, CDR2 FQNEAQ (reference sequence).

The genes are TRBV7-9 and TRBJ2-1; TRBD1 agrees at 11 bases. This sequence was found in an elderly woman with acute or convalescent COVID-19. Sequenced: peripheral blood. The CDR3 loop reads CASSSYPGQGVMNEQFF. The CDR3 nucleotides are TGTGCCAGCAGCTCATACCCGGGACAGGGGGTTATGAATGAGCAGTTCTTC.